The rows below give T cell receptor beta chains drawn from one sample of a study of shared clonotypes between healthy human individuals. Generated by immunoSEQ multiplex PCR, the TCRdb table keeps only in-frame clones and is missing some. The sample records about 470,000 clones, about 76% being singletons. The specimen sequenced was PBMCs. The receptor set was obtained from a woman between 35 and 50 years old in good health. Some clones in this sample may be carry-over from other donors' samples. CDR3s include the opening cysteine and the closing phenylalanine or tryptophan.

>TRBJ1-5|TRBV4-3
CASSQDRSFNQPQHF
>TRBJ1-2|TRBV7-9
CASSLWDHYGYTF
>TRBJ2-1|TRBV29-1
CSAARGEWDNEQFF
>TRBJ1-2|TRBV6-5
CASTQGQGLYGYTF
>TRBJ1-5|TRBV19
CASSLPQGRRQPQHF
>TRBJ2-2|TRBV18
CASSPPTVTGELFF
>TRBJ2-7|TRBV28
CASSLLGYEQYF
>TRBJ2-5|TRBV28
CASSLGGRAGETQYF
>TRBJ2-1|TRBV2
CASRFLAEYNEQFF
>TRBJ1-1|TRBV18
CASSPGLGGEAFF
>TRBJ2-1|TRBV28
CASTYNRDRAMGQFF
>TRBJ2-7|TRBV21-1
CASDRGTAHLPSSYEQYF
>TRBJ2-2|TRBV19
CATTGRLNTGELFF
>TRBJ2-7|TRBV6-5
CASSTDRESFEQYF
>TRBJ2-7|TRBV9
CASSAGTYATEQYF
>TRBJ1-1|TRBV9
CASSRETWLNTEAFF
>TRBJ2-7|TRBV4-1
CASSQVFSVVGGVYEQYF
>TRBJ1-4|TRBV25-1
CASSEGGRGGEKLFF
>TRBJ2-3|TRBV19
CASSIAGRDTQYF
>TRBJ2-3|TRBV5-4
CASSLDPLSTDTQYF
>TRBJ1-5|TRBV9
CASSGRLTGGNQPQHF
>TRBJ2-3|TRBV5-1
CASSAGVEGDTQYF
>TRBJ1-2|TRBV6-5
CASRGQLINYGYTF
>TRBJ2-2|TRBV18
CASSPPGGLGELFF
>TRBJ1-2|TRBV6-5
CASSYATDANYGYTF
>TRBJ1-6|TRBV28
CATQGRARSPLHF
>.|TRBV2
CASSDSWPSPYEQYF
>TRBJ1-1|TRBV10-2
CASRQAGTEAFF
>TRBJ2-7|TRBV14
CASSHRTGGINEQYF
>TRBJ2-7|TRBV4-3
CASSLRTSGAGLEQYF
>TRBJ1-1|TRBV28
CATLGMGSPNTEAFF
>TRBJ1-4|TRBV7-2
CASGERAFGKLFF
>TRBJ1-3|TRBV18
CASSPRPKQGLGASGNTIYF
>TRBJ1-2|TRBV4-2
CASSQATQSRTGQNYGYTF
>TRBJ2-5|TRBV20-1
CSARVGETQYF
>TRBJ2-6|TRBV6-5
CASSRGVSGANVLTF